A few counts support the clone carrying this T cell receptor (beta chain). Germline V gene data show CDR1 as MNHEY and CDR2 as SVGEGT. Deletions cut 9 bases from V and 11 bases from J, with 28 bases between. The CDR3 is 15 residues long. This entry is derived from a study of tumor-infiltrating lymphocytes in oesophageal squamous cell carcinoma. MiXCR, run by TCRdb on the PCR reads, gives a single entry per CDR3 protein. The table shows about 17,000 distinct CDR3 sequences, with around 40% occurring only once. Material: normal esophageal tissue next to the tumor. V usage is TRBV6-2 or TRBV6-3 and J usage is TRBJ2-5, with D tentatively TRBD2 (6 bases). The source is a female donor with esophageal squamous cell carcinoma. The CDR3 loop reads CASSETSGQVNEQYF. DNA of the CDR3: TGTGCCAGTAGTGAAACGAGCGGGCAGGTCAATGAGCAGTACTTC.